This T cell receptor beta chain was obtained from a study of blood T cell repertoires in COVID-19. Study-wide background: Researchers got acute and convalescent COVID-19 samples from the United States, Italy and Spain. T cells, B-cell-depleted T cells, or PBMCs provided the cDNA or gDNA that served as material.

This clone showed up just a few times. In the authors' methods: The assay estimated nucleated cells by amplifying reference gene primers. Repertoires were generated with immunoSEQ multiplex PCR, while TCRdb's copy carries only in-frame clones and drops some. Clone size and the V and J calls come from that table; the DNA yielded D and trimming. Altogether around 60,000 clones are present, around 87% being singletons, with the ten largest covering about 3.9%. V lost 6 bases, J lost 4 bases, and 9 bases lay in between. Germline values: CDR1 LNHDA, CDR2 SQIVND (reference sequence). This CDR3 is 13 amino acids long.

Sequencing was carried out using peripheral blood. This receptor was taken from a human donor in a cohort sampled during active COVID-19. J is TRBJ2-2 and V is TRBV19, with a possible D match to TRBD2 (6 bases). CDR3 nucleotides: TGTGCCAGTAGCCTAGCGCCCACCGGGGAGCTGTTTTTT. Its protein product is CASSLAPTGELFF.